This T cell receptor (beta chain) was captured by sequencing in a study of T cell repertoires in cytomegalovirus infection. As for the study in general: Public TCR beta signatures indicated both CMV infection and matching HLA type. The study, taken as a whole, reports: HLA-C-restricted CMV-specific TCR beta clonotypes prevailed in the ex vivo response. Summed frequency of public TCR beta families distinguished CMV carriers with the relevant HLA.

This clonotype was counted only a few times. Its antigen is currently unknown. TCRdb called the reads again in MiXCR, with one record for every CDR3 protein. The sample holds approximately 100,000 distinct CDR3 sequences, 29% seen once. Trimming removed 6 bases at V and 1 base at J, with 16 bases between. CDR3 length: 17 amino acids. CDR1 MNHNY and CDR2 SVGAGI come from the germline V gene (reference sequence). This sequence originates from a human donor in good health (CMV status not recorded). Some clones in this sample may be carry-over from other donors' samples. The chain combines TRBV6-6 with TRBJ2-6; a possible D gene is TRBD1 (6 bases). The sequencing used CD8+ T cells from cultured PBMCs, collected from culture after CMV antigen stimulation. The CDR3 sequence: CASSPGHETSGANVLTF. DNA of the CDR3: TGTGCCAGCAGCCCGGGACACGAAACATCTGGGGCCAACGTCCTGACTTTC.